This T cell receptor (beta chain) was captured by sequencing in a study of T cells in Graves' hyperthyroidism and ophthalmopathy. General study results and limits: Patients with ophthalmopathy were separated from those with stable hyperthyroidism by a 13 V-J model.

V was cut by 1 base and J by 6 bases, with 15 bases left in between. Germline CDR1 reads SGHTA; CDR2 reads FQGNSA. This CDR3 contains 15 residues. This clonotype was counted many times. The antigen is not known. TCR beta CDR3 regions were amplified from RNA. Initially, a first-round RT-PCR of the TCR CDR3 employed the HTBI primer set. TCRdb re-called the multiplex PCR reads with MiXCR, one entry per CDR3 protein. The table has fewer than 350,000 distinct CDR3 sequences, roughly 19% seen once. The receptor was derived from a man aged 50 or older with Graves' ophthalmopathy. V usage is TRBV7-2 and J usage is TRBJ2-5; D perhaps matches TRBD2 (7 bases). Material for sequencing was blood. CDR3 in DNA: TGTGCCAGCAGCTTAGTATTGACGGGGGGCAAGACCCAGTACTTC. Translation gives CASSLVLTGGKTQYF. The full variable domain, rest sourced from reference TRBV7-2 and TRBJ2-5, is GAGVSQSPSNKVTEKGKDVELRCDPISGHTALYWYRQSLGQGLEFLIYFQGNSAPDKSGLPSDRFSAERTGGSVSTLTIQRTQQEDSAVYLCASSLVLTGGKTQYFGPGTRLLVL.